The source of this T cell receptor beta chain is a study of shared clonotypes between healthy human individuals. The germline V gene has CDR1 SGHTS and CDR2 YDEGEE. The CDR3 has 15 amino acids. V lost 3 bases to trimming and J lost 0 bases, with 10 bases between them. Clones were read by immunoSEQ multiplex PCR, and TCRdb kept only the in-frame ones, dropping some. The sample lists over 1.4 million clones; roughly 96% were seen once. The clonotype originates from a man aged 30 to 45 in good health. The V call is TRBV5-8, the J call TRBJ2-1; D unclear. The sequenced sample consisted of naive CD4+ T cells sorted from blood. The subset denotes: CD45RA+ positively selected. CDR3 nucleotides: TGTGCCAGCAGCTCAAGACGCCTCTCCTACAATGAGCAGTTCTTC. Translating gives CASSSRRLSYNEQFF.